Below, 7 T cell receptor beta chains from the same sample are listed, as sequenced in a study of PD-1 blockade in classical Hodgkin lymphoma. Repertoires were generated with immunoSEQ multiplex PCR, while TCRdb's copy carries only in-frame clones and drops some. The profile shows just under 100,000 clones, around 80% of them singletons. Exposure to brentuximab vedotin varied, and each patient had relapsed following autologous stem cell transplantation. Sequencing used peripheral blood mononuclear cells (PBMCs), obtained at baseline. Receptors originate from a human donor with classical Hodgkin lymphoma.

This sequence joins TRBV18 and TRBJ2-3; a possible D gene is TRBD2 (5 bases). This CDR3 comprises 15 residues. The germline CDR1 and CDR2 sequences are KGHSH and LQKENI. Trimming cost V 3 bases and J 1 base, with 11 bases left between them. CDR3 in amino acids: CASSPRAGRTDTQYF. CDR3 coding DNA: TGTGCCAGCTCACCGCGCGCGGGTCGCACAGATACGCAGTATTTT.

This chain connects TRBV5-5 to TRBJ1-1, with 10 bases lining up with TRBD1. Germline V gene sequence: CDR1 SGHKS, CDR2 YYEKEE (reference sequence). This CDR3 has 13 amino acids. Trimming at V came to 8 bases and at J to 4 bases, leaving 5 bases not matched to a gene. CDR3 in amino acids: CASQTGGLTEAFF. CDR3 bases: TGTGCCAGTCAGACAGGGGGCCTCACTGAAGCTTTCTTT.

This clone was recorded a few times. This chain uses TRBV5-6 with TRBJ2-7; D possibly matches TRBD1 or TRBD2 (6 bases each). CDR1 is SGHDT and CDR2 is YYEEEE in the germline V gene. This CDR3 comprises 14 residues. V dropped 0 bases and J dropped 5 bases, with 12 bases sitting between them. The CDR3 protein is CASSLVGGYHEQYF. CDR3 sequence (DNA): TGTGCCAGCAGCTTGGTAGGGGGGTACCACGAGCAGTACTTC.

The rearrangement joins TRBV2 to TRBJ1-1, with 10 bases that match TRBD1. Germline V gives CDR1 SNHLY, CDR2 FYNNEI. Trimming took 1 base from V and 9 from J; bases not matched to a gene: 2. The CDR3 is 13 residues long. The CDR3 region has the DNA TGTGCCAGCAGTGAAGGGGGACAGGGGAAAGCTTTCTTT. Translation: CASSEGGQGKAFF.

This clone has a handful of counts. The chain links TRBV27 to TRBJ2-1, with D hard to call. Germline loops: CDR1 MNHEY, CDR2 SMNVEV (reference sequence). The ends were cut back, 6 bases at V and 4 bases at J, with 13 bases in the middle. This CDR3 has 14 amino acids. The CDR3 coding sequence is TGTGCCAGCAGGCCCCCCAGCCGTTACAATGAGCAGTTCTTC. It codes for CASRPPSRYNEQFF.

This clone was counted between two and nine times. The V call is TRBV19, the J call TRBJ2-1, with a weak D call TRBD2 (6 bases). CDR3 length: 15 residues. The V end was cut by 0 bases, the J end by 2 bases, with 8 bases between. Germline V gene sequence: CDR1 LNHDA, CDR2 SQIVND (reference sequence). In nucleotides, the CDR3 is TGTGCCAGTAGTATAGACGCGGGAACCTACAATGAGCAGTTCTTC. It codes for CASSIDAGTYNEQFF.

The chain recombines TRBV18 with TRBJ2-1; no definite D call. Deletions cut 6 bases from V and 7 bases from J, with 19 bases between. Germline loops: CDR1 KGHSH, CDR2 LQKENI. This CDR3 has 15 residues. In DNA, the CDR3 is TGTGCCAGCTCCCCAAAGGTATCAAGTGGGAATGAGCAGTTCTTC. It translates to CASSPKVSSGNEQFF. The variable domain in full, completed from reference TRBV18 and TRBJ2-1, reads NAGVMQNPRHLVRRRGQEARLRCSPMKGHSHVYWYRQLPEEGLKFMVYLQKENIIDESGMPKERFSAEFPKEGPSILRIQQVVRGDSAAYFCASSPKVSSGNEQFFGPGTRLTVL.